Listed below are T cell receptor beta chains from one sample, sequenced in a study of blood T cells in healthy people across ages. TCRdb re-called the 5' RACE reads with MiXCR, one entry per CDR3 protein. Of some 800,000 distinct CDR3 sequences in the sample, roughly 25% are singletons; the top ten hold approximately 4%. This sample also belongs to another study, concerning T cells of mothers and their children.

The sequenced sample consisted of blood. These receptors originate from a boy aged 5-17 years in good health. The CDR3 runs from the conserved cysteine through the conserved F or W. The D gene is left open where the match is weak. The listing skips clone size in some rows; elsewhere it reads once, few, many or a size class.

v_call: TRBV3-1; clone_size: NA; j_call: TRBJ2-7; d_call: NA; cdr3_aa: CASRGLTYEQYF; cdr3_nt: TGTGCCAGCAGAGGACTTACCTACGAGCAGTACTTC
v_call: TRBV7-8; clone_size: few; j_call: TRBJ1-3; d_call: TRBD1; cdr3_aa: CASSSYRGYTIYF; cdr3_nt: TGTGCCAGCAGCTCGTACAGGGGGTACACCATATATTTT
v_call: TRBV12-3/TRBV12-4; clone_size: few; j_call: TRBJ2-3; d_call: NA; cdr3_aa: CASSFEGQLSSDTQYF; cdr3_nt: TGTGCCAGCAGTTTTGAAGGACAGCTCTCCTCAGATACGCAGTATTTT
v_call: TRBV2; clone_size: few; j_call: TRBJ2-1; d_call: NA; cdr3_aa: CASSEGQGSSYNEQFF; cdr3_nt: TGTGCCAGCAGTGAAGGGCAGGGGAGCTCCTACAATGAGCAGTTCTTC
v_call: TRBV25-1; clone_size: NA; j_call: TRBJ2-1; d_call: TRBD2; cdr3_aa: CASSGGLGYNEQFF; cdr3_nt: TGTGCCAGCAGTGGGGGACTAGGTTACAATGAGCAGTTCTTC
v_call: TRBV24-1; clone_size: NA; j_call: TRBJ2-4; d_call: NA; cdr3_aa: CATSDRGSRGSGGKNIQYF; cdr3_nt: TGTGCCACCAGTGACAGGGGTTCCCGAGGTTCGGGGGGCAAAAACATTCAGTACTTC
v_call: TRBV10-2; clone_size: few; j_call: TRBJ2-4; d_call: NA; cdr3_aa: CASRGSNIQYF; cdr3_nt: TGCGCCAGCCGAGGGTCAAACATTCAGTACTTC
v_call: TRBV12-3/TRBV12-4; clone_size: NA; j_call: TRBJ2-7; d_call: NA; cdr3_aa: CASARDFFSYEQYF; cdr3_nt: TGTGCCAGCGCTCGGGACTTTTTCTCCTACGAGCAGTACTTC
v_call: TRBV3-1; clone_size: NA; j_call: TRBJ2-1; d_call: NA; cdr3_aa: CASSPGVYNEQFF; cdr3_nt: TGTGCCAGCAGCCCGGGGGTTTACAATGAGCAGTTCTTC
v_call: TRBV20-1; clone_size: NA; j_call: TRBJ2-5; d_call: TRBD2; cdr3_aa: CSATTSGVFQETQYF; cdr3_nt: TGCAGTGCTACCACTAGCGGGGTATTTCAAGAGACCCAGTACTTC
v_call: TRBV13; clone_size: few; j_call: TRBJ2-1; d_call: NA; cdr3_aa: CASSLSGYLRDEQFF; cdr3_nt: TGTGCCAGCAGCTTAAGCGGCTACCTCCGGGATGAGCAGTTCTTC
v_call: TRBV27; clone_size: few; j_call: TRBJ2-3; d_call: NA; cdr3_aa: CASSPPGTPPDTQYF; cdr3_nt: TGTGCCAGCAGCCCGCCCGGGACACCTCCAGATACGCAGTATTTT
v_call: TRBV15; clone_size: NA; j_call: TRBJ1-5; d_call: NA; cdr3_aa: CATSRGALGGGGPQHF; cdr3_nt: TGTGCCACCAGCAGAGGAGCTCTGGGGGGCGGCGGGCCCCAGCATTTT
v_call: TRBV12-3/TRBV12-4; clone_size: many; j_call: TRBJ2-5; d_call: TRBD2; cdr3_aa: CASSSGLAGEVAETQYF; cdr3_nt: TGTGCCAGCAGTTCAGGACTAGCGGGAGAAGTCGCAGAGACCCAGTACTTC
v_call: TRBV4-3; clone_size: NA; j_call: TRBJ2-7; d_call: TRBD1; cdr3_aa: CASSQFMGQTIEEQYF; cdr3_nt: TGCGCCAGCAGCCAATTTATGGGACAGACGATTGAAGAGCAGTACTTC
v_call: TRBV6-5; clone_size: NA; j_call: TRBJ2-3; d_call: NA; cdr3_aa: CASSRVRGTDTQYF; cdr3_nt: TGTGCCAGCAGCCGCGTAAGGGGCACAGATACGCAGTATTTT
v_call: TRBV6-5; clone_size: NA; j_call: TRBJ2-7; d_call: NA; cdr3_aa: CASSSIRETYEQYF; cdr3_nt: TGTGCCAGCAGTTCCATCAGGGAAACCTACGAGCAGTACTTC
v_call: TRBV28; clone_size: NA; j_call: TRBJ1-1; d_call: TRBD1; cdr3_aa: CASSSRGPGITEAFF; cdr3_nt: TGTGCCAGCAGTTCAAGGGGGCCCGGGATCACTGAAGCTTTCTTT
v_call: TRBV11-2; clone_size: NA; j_call: TRBJ2-2; d_call: NA; cdr3_aa: CASNPAGEAGELFF; cdr3_nt: TGTGCCAGCAACCCGGCAGGGGAGGCGGGGGAGCTGTTTTTT
v_call: TRBV5-1; clone_size: few; j_call: TRBJ2-7; d_call: NA; cdr3_aa: CASSPRDLAEQYF; cdr3_nt: TGCGCCAGCAGCCCCCGGGACTTGGCCGAGCAGTACTTC
v_call: TRBV7-2; clone_size: few; j_call: TRBJ1-2; d_call: NA; cdr3_aa: CASSFERGGGHYGYTF; cdr3_nt: TGTGCCAGCAGCTTTGAACGTGGAGGGGGGCACTATGGCTACACCTTC
v_call: TRBV2; clone_size: NA; j_call: TRBJ2-7; d_call: TRBD2; cdr3_aa: CASNLAGSSYEQYF; cdr3_nt: TGTGCCAGCAATTTAGCGGGGAGCTCCTACGAGCAGTACTTC
v_call: TRBV18; clone_size: NA; j_call: TRBJ2-5; d_call: TRBD1; cdr3_aa: CASSTRQGQETQYF; cdr3_nt: TGTGCCAGCTCAACAAGACAGGGCCAAGAGACCCAGTACTTC
v_call: TRBV3-1; clone_size: NA; j_call: TRBJ2-7; d_call: TRBD2; cdr3_aa: CASSQDPGLAFYEQYF; cdr3_nt: TGTGCCAGCAGCCAAGATCCGGGACTAGCGTTCTACGAGCAGTACTTC
v_call: TRBV4-3; clone_size: NA; j_call: TRBJ1-6; d_call: TRBD1; cdr3_aa: CASSQFEHRGQNSPLHF; cdr3_nt: TGCGCCAGCAGCCAGTTCGAACACAGGGGGCAGAATTCACCCCTCCACTTT
v_call: TRBV4-1; clone_size: many; j_call: TRBJ2-1; d_call: NA; cdr3_aa: CASSQQGSSYNEQFF; cdr3_nt: TGCGCCAGCAGCCAACAGGGGAGCTCCTACAATGAGCAGTTCTTC
v_call: TRBV7-9; clone_size: few; j_call: TRBJ2-3; d_call: NA; cdr3_aa: CASLSGAGDTQYF; cdr3_nt: TGTGCCAGTTTGTCGGGGGCTGGAGATACGCAGTATTTT
v_call: TRBV5-1; clone_size: NA; j_call: TRBJ1-2; d_call: NA; cdr3_aa: CASSLAGGEGYTF; cdr3_nt: TGCGCCAGCAGCTTGGCCGGTGGAGAGGGCTACACCTTC
v_call: TRBV24-1; clone_size: NA; j_call: TRBJ2-5; d_call: NA; cdr3_aa: CATSDPRGAGETQYF; cdr3_nt: TGTGCCACCAGTGACCCACGCGGTGCGGGAGAGACCCAGTACTTC
v_call: TRBV10-2; clone_size: few; j_call: TRBJ2-1; d_call: NA; cdr3_aa: CASSELLVGYNEQFF; cdr3_nt: TGCGCCAGCAGTGAGCTTCTAGTGGGTTACAATGAGCAGTTCTTC
v_call: TRBV29-1; clone_size: few; j_call: TRBJ2-1; d_call: NA; cdr3_aa: CTYTGAGNEQFF; cdr3_nt: TGCACCTATACAGGGGCGGGGAATGAGCAGTTCTTC
v_call: TRBV15; clone_size: few; j_call: TRBJ2-7; d_call: TRBD2; cdr3_aa: CATSRGDFGTSGRHEQYF; cdr3_nt: TGTGCCACCAGCAGAGGGGACTTCGGGACTAGCGGGAGGCACGAGCAGTACTTC
v_call: TRBV6-2/TRBV6-3; clone_size: few; j_call: TRBJ2-1; d_call: NA; cdr3_aa: CASSSQDNEQFF; cdr3_nt: TGTGCCAGCAGTTCACAAGACAATGAGCAGTTCTTC
v_call: TRBV12-3/TRBV12-4; clone_size: NA; j_call: TRBJ2-4; d_call: NA; cdr3_aa: CASSTDRNIQYF; cdr3_nt: TGTGCCAGCAGTACCGACAGGAACATTCAGTACTTC
v_call: TRBV20-1; clone_size: NA; j_call: TRBJ1-1; d_call: NA; cdr3_aa: CSARGRYGHTEAFF; cdr3_nt: TGCAGTGCTAGGGGCCGGTACGGCCACACTGAAGCTTTCTTT
v_call: TRBV29-1; clone_size: NA; j_call: TRBJ1-1; d_call: TRBD1; cdr3_aa: CSVEDPLQGTEAFF; cdr3_nt: TGCAGCGTTGAAGATCCCCTACAGGGGACTGAAGCTTTCTTT
v_call: TRBV28; clone_size: few; j_call: TRBJ2-7; d_call: NA; cdr3_aa: CAAFGTFGSEQYF; cdr3_nt: TGTGCCGCCTTCGGCACCTTTGGATCCGAGCAGTACTTC
v_call: TRBV5-6; clone_size: few; j_call: TRBJ2-3; d_call: NA; cdr3_aa: CASSLVASRTDTQYF; cdr3_nt: TGTGCCAGCAGCTTGGTAGCGTCTCGCACAGATACGCAGTATTTT
v_call: TRBV5-5; clone_size: NA; j_call: TRBJ2-1; d_call: NA; cdr3_aa: CASSLVGRSSYNEQFF; cdr3_nt: TGTGCCAGCAGCTTGGTAGGGAGGAGCTCCTACAATGAGCAGTTCTTC
v_call: TRBV28; clone_size: NA; j_call: TRBJ2-7; d_call: NA; cdr3_aa: CASTDSNYEQYF; cdr3_nt: TGTGCCAGCACCGACTCCAACTACGAGCAGTACTTC
v_call: TRBV7-2; clone_size: few; j_call: TRBJ1-5; d_call: TRBD1; cdr3_aa: CASSLVHRGSSNQPQHF; cdr3_nt: TGTGCCAGCAGCTTAGTGCACAGGGGATCCAGCAATCAGCCCCAGCATTTT
v_call: TRBV6-2/TRBV6-3; clone_size: NA; j_call: TRBJ2-7; d_call: TRBD2; cdr3_aa: CASSSTGTSGRFVAYEQYF; cdr3_nt: TGTGCCAGCAGTTCTACCGGGACTAGCGGGAGATTCGTCGCTTACGAGCAGTACTTC
v_call: TRBV7-9; clone_size: NA; j_call: TRBJ2-1; d_call: TRBD2; cdr3_aa: CASSQTGGSYNEQFF; cdr3_nt: TGTGCCAGCAGCCAGACGGGGGGCTCCTACAATGAGCAGTTCTTC
v_call: TRBV18; clone_size: few; j_call: TRBJ2-3; d_call: TRBD2; cdr3_aa: CASSLAPPSGSEDTQYF; cdr3_nt: TGTGCCAGCTCACTCGCACCCCCCAGCGGGAGCGAAGATACGCAGTATTTT
v_call: TRBV29-1; clone_size: NA; j_call: TRBJ1-1; d_call: NA; cdr3_aa: CSVEETLADAEAFF; cdr3_nt: TGCAGCGTTGAAGAGACGCTTGCTGACGCTGAAGCTTTCTTT
v_call: TRBV2; clone_size: NA; j_call: TRBJ1-1; d_call: NA; cdr3_aa: CASSERAGIRAEAFF; cdr3_nt: TGTGCCAGCAGTGAACGGGCAGGGATTAGGGCTGAAGCTTTCTTT
v_call: TRBV20-1; clone_size: few; j_call: TRBJ2-7; d_call: TRBD2; cdr3_aa: CSAEDRTSVSYEQYF; cdr3_nt: TGCAGTGCAGAAGACCGGACTAGCGTATCCTACGAGCAGTACTTC
v_call: TRBV29-1; clone_size: NA; j_call: TRBJ2-1; d_call: NA; cdr3_aa: CSVELAEEYNEQFF; cdr3_nt: TGCAGCGTTGAGCTGGCAGAAGAGTACAATGAGCAGTTCTTC
v_call: TRBV12-3/TRBV12-4; clone_size: few; j_call: TRBJ2-7; d_call: TRBD2; cdr3_aa: CASSWTSGSSYEQYF; cdr3_nt: TGTGCCAGCAGTTGGACTAGCGGGAGCTCCTACGAGCAGTACTTC
v_call: TRBV4-3; clone_size: NA; j_call: TRBJ2-7; d_call: TRBD1; cdr3_aa: CASSQRNRGAYEQYF; cdr3_nt: TGCGCCAGCAGCCAACGTAACAGGGGAGCCTACGAGCAGTACTTC
v_call: TRBV28; clone_size: NA; j_call: TRBJ2-1; d_call: NA; cdr3_aa: CASSSSTGGSWNEQFF; cdr3_nt: NA
v_call: TRBV19; clone_size: NA; j_call: TRBJ1-2; d_call: NA; cdr3_aa: CASSIAPGGNYGYTF; cdr3_nt: TGTGCCAGTAGTATAGCTCCAGGCGGTAACTATGGCTACACCTTC
v_call: TRBV4-2; clone_size: few; j_call: TRBJ1-3; d_call: NA; cdr3_aa: CASSHPLGGGLGNTIYF; cdr3_nt: TGTGCCAGCAGCCACCCCCTAGGAGGGGGACTTGGAAACACCATATATTTT
v_call: TRBV20-1; clone_size: NA; j_call: TRBJ2-3; d_call: TRBD2; cdr3_aa: CSAPTSGALETTDTQYF; cdr3_nt: TGCAGTGCTCCGACTAGCGGGGCCCTCGAGACCACAGATACGCAGTATTTT